The 8 T cell receptor beta chains listed next were all sequenced from one sample in a study of blood T cells in healthy people across ages. The authors ran a second PCR of about 7 to 12 cycles using a sample-barcoded 5' primer and a J-beta primer mix. TCRdb re-derived calls from the 5' RACE reads in MiXCR, one entry per CDR3 protein. The sample has some 1.4 million distinct CDR3 sequences; roughly 40% are singletons. Input material: blood. The receptors here all came from a woman between 18 and 30 years old in good health.

There are a few counts of this clonotype. The V and J genes are TRBV6-2 or TRBV6-3 and TRBJ2-7; 8 nucleotides line up with TRBD1. Losses at the gene ends were 2 bases for V and 0 bases for J; bases not matched to a gene: 9. This CDR3 contains 17 residues. Germline loops: CDR1 MNHEY, CDR2 SVGEGT. CDR3 nucleotide sequence: TGTGCCAGCAGTTACGATTCCGGACAGGGTATCTCCTACGAGCAGTACTTC. This sequence encodes CASSYDSGQGISYEQYF.

This clonotype was observed a few times. The rearrangement links TRBV6-4 to TRBJ2-5; 7 bases are shared with TRBD2. Germline V gene lookup returns CDR1 MRHNA and CDR2 SNTAGT. The CDR3 has 13 amino acids. The V and J ends lost 0 bases and 5 bases, in that order; junction bases with no gene match: 0. This CDR3 reads CASSDSGGETQYF. The CDR3 DNA reads as TGTGCCAGCAGTGACTCCGGGGGGGAGACCCAGTACTTC.

The chain combines TRBV20-1 with TRBJ2-5; D remains ambiguous. The end of the DNA fits TRBJ2-7 better, so the J call may be wrong. The CDR3 covers 13 residues. The germline V gene encodes CDR1 DFQATT and CDR2 SNEGSKA (reference sequence). The DNA of the CDR3 is TGCAGTGCTCATCCGGGCTCATCATCCGAGCAGTACTTC. The encoded protein is CSAHPGSSSEQYF.

This clonotype was detected many times. The chain joins TRBV29-1 to TRBJ1-1; no reliable D call. Germline V CDR1 and CDR2: SQVTM, ANQGSEA. The CDR3 is 12 amino acids. V lost 4 bases, J lost 6 bases, and 12 bases lay in between. CDR3: CSVVKGLAEAFF. For the CDR3, the DNA is TGCAGCGTTGTAAAGGGTCTTGCTGAAGCTTTCTTT.

This rearrangement joins TRBV5-1 to TRBJ2-1; a weak D match, TRBD1 (6 bases). Germline V gene sequence: CDR1 SGHRS, CDR2 YFSETQ. V shed 4 bases and J shed 3 bases, with 17 bases lying between them. The CDR3 is 16 amino acids. The CDR3 loop reads CASSAPRQAGYNEQFF. DNA for the CDR3: TGCGCCAGCAGCGCACCCCGACAGGCAGGCTACAATGAGCAGTTCTTC.

This rearrangement joins TRBV7-8 to TRBJ2-2; D might be TRBD2 (7 bases). CDR1 SGHVS and CDR2 FQNEAQ come from the germline V gene. Trimming stripped 11 bases from V and 6 bases from J, with 25 bases between. The CDR3 is 16 residues long. The CDR3 nucleotides are TGTGCCGGCACCGAGAGGCGGGGGCCCTTCTCCGGGGAGCTGTTTTTT. This sequence encodes CAGTERRGPFSGELFF.

This clonotype was detected once. The chain couples TRBV7-9 to TRBJ1-5; no reliable D call. Germline V lookup: CDR1 SEHNR, CDR2 FQNEAQ (reference sequence). This CDR3 has 15 amino acids. V dropped 4 bases and J dropped 3 bases, with 13 bases sitting between them. CDR3 DNA: TGTGCCAGCAGCTACCAAGGTGGATTCAATCAGCCCCAGCATTTT. It is translated as CASSYQGGFNQPQHF.

This clonotype has a single count. The chain employs TRBV6-2 or TRBV6-3 and TRBJ2-1, with TRBD2 matching 9 bases. The CDR3 has 14 amino acids. J was trimmed by 8 bases and V by 6 bases; bases with no gene match: 8. From germline, CDR1 is MNHEY and CDR2 SVGEGT. CDR3: CASSGRGGLDEQFF. DNA for the CDR3: TGTGCCAGCAGCGGGCGGGGGGGCTTAGATGAGCAGTTCTTC.